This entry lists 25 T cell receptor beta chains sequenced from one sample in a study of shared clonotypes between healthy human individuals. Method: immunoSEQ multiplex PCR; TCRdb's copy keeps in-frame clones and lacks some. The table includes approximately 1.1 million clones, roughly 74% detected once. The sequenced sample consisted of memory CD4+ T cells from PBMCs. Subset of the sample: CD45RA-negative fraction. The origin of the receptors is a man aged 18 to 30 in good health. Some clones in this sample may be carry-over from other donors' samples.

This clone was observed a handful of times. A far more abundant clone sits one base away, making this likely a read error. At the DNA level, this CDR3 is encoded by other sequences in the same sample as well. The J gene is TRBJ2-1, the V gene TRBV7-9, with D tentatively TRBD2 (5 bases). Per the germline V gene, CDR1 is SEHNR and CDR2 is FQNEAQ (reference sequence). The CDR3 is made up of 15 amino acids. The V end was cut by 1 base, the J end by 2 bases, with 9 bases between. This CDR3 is CASSLVPEAYNEQFF. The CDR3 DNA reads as TGTGCCAGCAGCTTAGTTCCGGAGGCCTACAATGAGCAGTTCTTC.

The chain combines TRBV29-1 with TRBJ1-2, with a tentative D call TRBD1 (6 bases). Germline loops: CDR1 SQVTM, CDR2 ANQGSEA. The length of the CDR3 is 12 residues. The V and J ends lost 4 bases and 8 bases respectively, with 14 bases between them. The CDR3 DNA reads TGCAGCGTTGTAGTGGGGGGCCAGGGCTACACCTTC. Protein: CSVVVGGQGYTF.

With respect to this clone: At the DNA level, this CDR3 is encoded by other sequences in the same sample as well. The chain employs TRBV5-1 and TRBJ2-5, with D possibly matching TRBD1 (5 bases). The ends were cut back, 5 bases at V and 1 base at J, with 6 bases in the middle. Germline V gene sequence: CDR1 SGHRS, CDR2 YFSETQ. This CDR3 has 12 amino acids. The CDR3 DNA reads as TGCGCCAGCAGACAGGCCCAAGAGACCCAGTACTTC. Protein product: CASRQAQETQYF.

The CDR3 here is CASSLGGRITEAFF. In nucleotides, the CDR3 is TGTGCCAGCAGTTTAGGGGGGCGAATCACTGAAGCTTTCTTT. The V gene is TRBV28, the J gene TRBJ1-1; tentatively, D is TRBD1 (6 bases). The germline V gene encodes CDR1 MDHEN and CDR2 SYDVKM. The CDR3 sequence is 14 residues long. The V gene lost 2 bases and the J gene lost 4 bases, with 11 bases spanning the gap.

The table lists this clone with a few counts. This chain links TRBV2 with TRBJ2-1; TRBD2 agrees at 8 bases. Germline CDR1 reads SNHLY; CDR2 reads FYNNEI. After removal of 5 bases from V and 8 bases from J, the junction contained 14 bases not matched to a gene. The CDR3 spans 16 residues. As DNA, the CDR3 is TGTGCCAGCAGTTCAAGAGAGGCGGGAGGATGGGATGAGCAGTTCTTC. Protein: CASSSREAGGWDEQFF.

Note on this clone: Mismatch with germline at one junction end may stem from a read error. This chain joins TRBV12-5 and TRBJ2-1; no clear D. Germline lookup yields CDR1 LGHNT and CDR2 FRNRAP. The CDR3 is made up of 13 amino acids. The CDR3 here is CASGLESWNGQFF. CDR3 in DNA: TGTGCTAGTGGTTTGGAATCGTGGAATGGGCAGTTCTTC.

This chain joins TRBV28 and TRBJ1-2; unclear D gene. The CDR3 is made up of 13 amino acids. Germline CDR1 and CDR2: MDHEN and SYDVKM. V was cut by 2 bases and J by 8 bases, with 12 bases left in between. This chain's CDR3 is CASSLRLWGGYTF. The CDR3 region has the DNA TGTGCCAGCAGTTTACGGCTTTGGGGAGGCTACACCTTC.

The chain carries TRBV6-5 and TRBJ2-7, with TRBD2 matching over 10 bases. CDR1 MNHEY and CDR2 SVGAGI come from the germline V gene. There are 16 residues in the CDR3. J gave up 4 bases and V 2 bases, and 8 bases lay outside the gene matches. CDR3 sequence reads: CASSYEIGSGRYEQYF. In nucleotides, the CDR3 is TGTGCCAGCAGTTACGAAATTGGTAGCGGGAGGTACGAGCAGTACTTC.

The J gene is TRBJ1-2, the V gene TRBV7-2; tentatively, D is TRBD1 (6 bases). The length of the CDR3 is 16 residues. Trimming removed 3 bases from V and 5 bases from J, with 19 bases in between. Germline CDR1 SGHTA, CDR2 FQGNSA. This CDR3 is CASSLNPQGSGYGYTF. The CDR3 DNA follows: TGTGCCAGCAGCTTGAATCCCCAGGGGTCTGGGTATGGCTACACCTTC.

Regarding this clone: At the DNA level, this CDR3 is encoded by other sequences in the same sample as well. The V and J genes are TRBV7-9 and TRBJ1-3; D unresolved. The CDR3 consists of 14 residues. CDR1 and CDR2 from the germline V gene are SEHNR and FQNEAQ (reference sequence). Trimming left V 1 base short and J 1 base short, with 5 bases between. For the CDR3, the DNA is TGTGCCAGCAGCTTAGGGTCTTCTGGAAACACCATATATTTT. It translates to CASSLGSSGNTIYF.

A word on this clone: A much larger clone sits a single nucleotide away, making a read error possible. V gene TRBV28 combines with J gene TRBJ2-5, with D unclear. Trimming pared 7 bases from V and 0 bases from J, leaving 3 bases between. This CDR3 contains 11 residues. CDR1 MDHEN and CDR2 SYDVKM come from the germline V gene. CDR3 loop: CASNNQETQYF. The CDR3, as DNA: TGTGCCAGCAACAACCAAGAGACCCAGTACTTC.

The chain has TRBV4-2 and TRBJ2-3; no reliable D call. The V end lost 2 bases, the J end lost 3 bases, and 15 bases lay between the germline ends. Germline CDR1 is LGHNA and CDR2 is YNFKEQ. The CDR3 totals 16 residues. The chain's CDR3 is CASSQPNPDVTDTQYF. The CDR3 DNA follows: TGTGCCAGCAGCCAACCAAACCCGGATGTTACAGATACGCAGTATTTT.

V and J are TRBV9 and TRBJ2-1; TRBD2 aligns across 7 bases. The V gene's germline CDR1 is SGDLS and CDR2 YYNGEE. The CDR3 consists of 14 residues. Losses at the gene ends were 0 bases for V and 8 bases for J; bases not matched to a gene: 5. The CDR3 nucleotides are TGTGCCAGCAGCGTAGGGTCTAGCGGCCATGAGCAGTTCTTC. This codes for CASSVGSSGHEQFF.

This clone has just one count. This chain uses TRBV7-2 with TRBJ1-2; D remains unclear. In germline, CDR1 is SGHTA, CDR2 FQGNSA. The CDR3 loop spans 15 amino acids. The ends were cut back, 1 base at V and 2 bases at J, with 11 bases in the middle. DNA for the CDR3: TGTGCCAGCAGCTTAGTCTTCGGGGAAAACTATGGCTACACCTTC. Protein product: CASSLVFGENYGYTF.

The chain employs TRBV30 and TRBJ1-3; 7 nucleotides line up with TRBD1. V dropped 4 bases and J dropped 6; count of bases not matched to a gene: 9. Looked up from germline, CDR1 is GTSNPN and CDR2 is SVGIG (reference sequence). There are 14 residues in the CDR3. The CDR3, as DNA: TGTGCCTGGACAGGGACAGAGAAGTCAAACACCATATATTTT. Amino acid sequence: CAWTGTEKSNTIYF.

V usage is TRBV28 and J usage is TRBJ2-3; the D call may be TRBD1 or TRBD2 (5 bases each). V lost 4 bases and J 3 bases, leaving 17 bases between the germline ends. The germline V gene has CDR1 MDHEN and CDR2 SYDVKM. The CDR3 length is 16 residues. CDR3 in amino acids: CASSSGLGRRTDTQYF. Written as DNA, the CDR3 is TGTGCCAGCAGTTCAGGGCTGGGACGGAGGACAGATACGCAGTATTTT.

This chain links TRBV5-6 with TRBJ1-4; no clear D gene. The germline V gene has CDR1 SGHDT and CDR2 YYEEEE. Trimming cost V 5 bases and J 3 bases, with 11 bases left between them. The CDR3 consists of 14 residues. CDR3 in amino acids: CASSSMGSNEKLFF. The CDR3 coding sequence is TGTGCCAGCAGTTCCATGGGGTCTAATGAAAAACTGTTTTTT.

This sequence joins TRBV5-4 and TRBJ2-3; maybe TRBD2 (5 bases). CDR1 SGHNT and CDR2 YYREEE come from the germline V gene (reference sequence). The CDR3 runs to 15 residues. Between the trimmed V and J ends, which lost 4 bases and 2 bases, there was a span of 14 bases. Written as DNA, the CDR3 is TGTGCCAGCAGCCCGATCCGGGGTGCCACAGATACGCAGTATTTT. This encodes CASSPIRGATDTQYF.

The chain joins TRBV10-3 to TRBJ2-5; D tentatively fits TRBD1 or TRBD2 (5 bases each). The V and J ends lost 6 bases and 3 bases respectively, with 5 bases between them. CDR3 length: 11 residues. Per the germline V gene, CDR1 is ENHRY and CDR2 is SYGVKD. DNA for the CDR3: TGTGCCATCAGGGGGGAAGAGACCCAGTACTTC. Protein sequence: CAIRGEETQYF.

CDR3: CASSKEGLGVGDYEQYF. The CDR3 DNA reads as TGTGCCAGTAGTAAAGAGGGATTGGGGGTCGGAGATTACGAGCAGTACTTC. The V call is TRBV19, the J call TRBJ2-7, with D perhaps given as TRBD1 or TRBD2 (5 bases each). Trimming stripped 4 bases from V and 4 bases from J, with 23 bases between. CDR3 length: 17 amino acids. Germline loops: CDR1 LNHDA, CDR2 SQIVND (reference sequence).

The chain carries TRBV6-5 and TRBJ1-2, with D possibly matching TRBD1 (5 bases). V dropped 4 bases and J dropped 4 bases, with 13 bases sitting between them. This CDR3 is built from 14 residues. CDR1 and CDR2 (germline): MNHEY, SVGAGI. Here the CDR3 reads CASSFTGTSYGYTF. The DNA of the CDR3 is TGTGCCAGCAGTTTTACCGGGACCTCCTATGGCTACACCTTC.

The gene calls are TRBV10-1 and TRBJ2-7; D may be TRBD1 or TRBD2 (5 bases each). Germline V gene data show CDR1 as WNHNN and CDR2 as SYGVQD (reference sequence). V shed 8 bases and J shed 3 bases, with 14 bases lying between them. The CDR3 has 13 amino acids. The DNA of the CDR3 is TGCGCCAGCTCCCGGGGCCCCGGCTACGAGCAGTACTTC. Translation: CASSRGPGYEQYF.

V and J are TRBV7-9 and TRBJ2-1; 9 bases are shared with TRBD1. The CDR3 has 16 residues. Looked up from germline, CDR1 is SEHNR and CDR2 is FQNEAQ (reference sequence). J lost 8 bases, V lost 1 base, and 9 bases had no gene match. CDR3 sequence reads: CASSLDRDRVVYEQFF. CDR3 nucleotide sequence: TGTGCCAGCAGCTTAGACCGGGACAGGGTTGTCTATGAGCAGTTCTTC.

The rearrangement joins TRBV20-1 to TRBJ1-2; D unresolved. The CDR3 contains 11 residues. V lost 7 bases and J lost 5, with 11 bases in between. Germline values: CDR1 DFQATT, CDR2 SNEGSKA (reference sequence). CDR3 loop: CSVYSRYGYTF. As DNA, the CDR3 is TGCAGTGTTTACAGTCGGTATGGCTACACCTTC.

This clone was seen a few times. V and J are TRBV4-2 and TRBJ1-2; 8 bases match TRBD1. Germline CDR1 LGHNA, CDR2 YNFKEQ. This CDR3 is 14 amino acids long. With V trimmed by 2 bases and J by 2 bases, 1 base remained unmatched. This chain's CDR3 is CASSQPGGNYGYTF. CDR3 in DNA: TGTGCCAGCAGCCAACCAGGGGGCAACTATGGCTACACCTTC.